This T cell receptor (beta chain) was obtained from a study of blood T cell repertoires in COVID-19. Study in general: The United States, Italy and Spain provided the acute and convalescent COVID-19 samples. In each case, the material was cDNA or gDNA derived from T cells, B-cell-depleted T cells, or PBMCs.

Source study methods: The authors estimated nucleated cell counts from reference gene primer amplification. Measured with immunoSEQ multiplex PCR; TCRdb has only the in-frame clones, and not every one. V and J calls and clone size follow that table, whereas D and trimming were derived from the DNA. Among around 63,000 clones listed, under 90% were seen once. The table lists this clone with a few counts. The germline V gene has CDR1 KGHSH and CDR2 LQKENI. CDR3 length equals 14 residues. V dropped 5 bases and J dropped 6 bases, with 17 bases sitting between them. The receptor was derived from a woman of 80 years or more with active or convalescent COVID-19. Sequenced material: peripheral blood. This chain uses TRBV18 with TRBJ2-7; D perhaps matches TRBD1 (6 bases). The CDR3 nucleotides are TGTGCCAGCTCATTCAACAGGGCTGGGAGCGAGCAGTACTTC. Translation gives CASSFNRAGSEQYF.